A single sample is the source of the 3 T cell receptor beta chains below, sequenced in a study of blood T cell repertoires in COVID-19. Libraries were prepared by immunoSEQ multiplex PCR; TCRdb keeps only in-frame clonotypes and omits some of them. There are under 55,000 clones in the sample; around 90% occur only once, and roughly 9.3% lies in the top ten. The specimen was peripheral blood. The receptor source for this set is a woman of 80 years or more with active COVID-19.

This chain uses TRBV6-6 with TRBJ1-6; the match to TRBD1 covers 10 bases. The CDR3 runs 15 residues. Germline V gene sequence: CDR1 MNHNY, CDR2 SVGAGI (reference sequence). Losses at the gene ends were 6 bases for V and 9 bases for J; bases not matched to a gene: 8. CDR3 in DNA: TGTGCCAGCAGCTCCGGGACAGGGGTAGGTTCACCCCTCCACTTT. This translates into CASSSGTGVGSPLHF.

Worth noting for this clone: At one boundary the junction diverges from the germline segment, which might be a read error. The rearrangement joins TRBV5-6 to TRBJ2-7, with D perhaps matching TRBD2 (7 bases). Germline CDR1 SGHDT, CDR2 YYEEEE. CDR3 size: 14 residues. CDR3 residues: CASSLAGEGRALFF. CDR3 DNA: TGTGCCAGCAGCTTGGCAGGGGAGGGGAGGGCTTTGTTCTTC.

Only one count was recorded for this clone. The V call is TRBV5-6, the J call TRBJ1-6; the D gene is possibly TRBD1 (5 bases). The germline V gene has CDR1 SGHDT and CDR2 YYEEEE. V lost 3 bases, J lost 17 bases, and 18 bases lay in between. There are 13 residues in the CDR3. The CDR3 here is CASSSGGADGIHF. DNA of the CDR3: TGTGCCAGCAGCTCCGGCGGGGCGGACGGAATCCACTTT.